The rows below give T cell receptor beta chains drawn from one sample of a study of T cells after posttransplantation cyclophosphamide. Some clones are missing from TCRdb's copy, which holds only in-frame ones; the method was immunoSEQ multiplex PCR. This repertoire lists tens of thousands of clones without singletons; 2% to 2.5% sits in the top ten. The material sequenced was PBMCs. These TCRs come from a man between 40 and 49 years old in good health, CMV-negative, and a related stem cell transplant donor. Both conserved end residues are part of each CDR3. D genes are given only for firm matches. Size tells how often a clone was seen (once, few, many) or the class of an expanded clone, and some rows leave it out.

V,D,J,size,CDR3,DNA
TRBV15,-,TRBJ2-1,many,CATSRDLGVSDEQFF,TGTGCCACCAGCAGAGATTTAGGGGTCAGCGATGAGCAGTTCTTC
TRBV19,-,TRBJ1-1,many,CASSTGQNTEAFF,TGTGCCAGTAGTACCGGACAGAACACTGAAGCTTTCTTT
TRBV6-1,TRBD2,TRBJ2-7,many,CASTQSLAESYEQYF,TGTGCCAGCACCCAATCACTAGCGGAGTCCTACGAGCAGTACTTC
TRBV7-9,TRBD1,TRBJ1-5,many,CASSSGQDTVYSNQPQHF,TGTGCCAGCAGCTCCGGACAGGACACAGTTTATAGCAATCAGCCCCAGCATTTT
TRBV29-1,TRBD1,TRBJ2-1,few,CSVVGQGAGEQFF,TGCAGCGTTGTGGGACAGGGGGCAGGTGAGCAGTTCTTC
TRBV11-2,-,TRBJ2-1,many,CASSLWRGSGNEQFF,TGTGCCAGCAGCTTATGGAGGGGAAGTGGCAATGAGCAGTTCTTC
TRBV14,TRBD1,TRBJ2-5,many,CASSQKGQNIQETQYF,TGTGCCAGCAGCCAAAAGGGACAGAATATCCAAGAGACCCAGTACTTC
TRBV5-1,-,TRBJ2-7,many,CASSLTRSGSEQYF,TGCGCCAGCAGCTTGACGCGATCAGGGTCCGAGCAGTACTTC
TRBV2,-,TRBJ1-3,many,CASSPGGTVSGNTIYF,TGTGCCAGCAGCCCCGGGGGGACCGTCTCTGGAAACACCATATATTTT
TRBV28,-,TRBJ1-5,many,CASSFLNNQPQHF,TGTGCCAGCAGTTTTTTAAACAATCAGCCCCAGCATTTT
TRBV4-2,TRBD2,TRBJ2-5,-,CASSQEAGEVGKKYF,TGTGCCAGCAGCCAGGAAGCGGGAGAGGTAGGGAAAAAGTACTTC
TRBV7-8,TRBD1,TRBJ1-1,many,CASNHRGQGAEAFF,TGTGCCAGCAACCACCGAGGACAGGGGGCTGAAGCTTTCTTT
TRBV15,-,TRBJ1-5,many,CATSRDQGRNQPQHF,TGTGCCACCAGCAGAGATCAGGGTCGCAATCAGCCCCAGCATTTT
TRBV9,TRBD2,TRBJ2-3,many,CASSPLTSGRPTDTQYF,TGTGCCAGCAGCCCCCTAACTAGCGGGAGACCCACAGATACGCAGTATTTT
TRBV5-6,TRBD1,TRBJ2-1,many,CASSSIQGSSYNEQFF,TGTGCCAGCAGCTCAATACAGGGGTCTTCCTACAATGAGCAGTTCTTC
TRBV18,-,TRBJ1-1,many,CASSKDRNTEAFF,TGTGCCAGCTCCAAAGACAGAAACACTGAAGCTTTCTTT
TRBV11-1,-,TRBJ1-1,many,CASSFQGAGATPAFF,TGTGCCAGCAGCTTCCAAGGGGCGGGAGCAACCCCGGCTTTCTTT
TRBV4-1,-,TRBJ1-2,many,CASSQGAPGHSGYTF,TGCGCCAGCAGCCAGGGGGCACCGGGACATAGCGGCTACACCTTC
TRBV29-1,-,TRBJ2-7,many,CSTGGGSSYEQYF,TGCAGCACCGGAGGGGGCTCCTCCTACGAGCAGTACTTC